The table lists the clone carrying this TCR beta chain with many counts. This entry belongs to a study of patients with pleural tuberculosis. Germline CDR1 reads DFQATT; CDR2 reads SNEGSKA (reference sequence). The CDR3 is 15 amino acids. The junction had 11 bases not matched to a gene; V was cut back by 3 bases and J by 5 bases. Via MiXCR, TCRdb re-called the reads, giving one row per CDR3 protein. The table shows around 50,000 distinct CDR3 sequences, with 7.3% occurring only once. V gene TRBV20-1 combines with J gene TRBJ2-7; 9 bases match TRBD1. This receptor was identified in a human donor with pleural tuberculosis. This CDR3 is CSASTSGTGINEQYF. The CDR3 nucleotides read TGCAGTGCTAGCACGTCCGGGACAGGGATCAACGAGCAGTACTTC.